These T cell receptor beta chains were read from a single sample in a study of shared clonotypes between healthy human individuals. The method was immunoSEQ multiplex PCR; TCRdb's version includes in-frame clones alone and lacks a portion of them. The sample consists of 2,500,000 or so clones, just over 90% of them appearing once. Sequencing was carried out using naive CD4+ T cells sorted from blood. The receptors come from a man aged 18 to 35 in good health. CDR3s leave out the opening cysteine and the closing phenylalanine or tryptophan. A D gene is named only where the DNA matches it firmly.

d_gene: TRBD1; v_gene: TRBV5-1; CDR3aa: ASSSHLKNRDRDTEAF
d_gene: TRBD2; v_gene: TRBV9; CDR3aa: ASSVATSSLAGGLGANVLT
d_gene: .; v_gene: TRBV28; CDR3aa: ASTPSRDVIGVKNIQY
d_gene: TRBD2; v_gene: TRBV5-1; CDR3aa: ASSSGTSGRASYEQY
d_gene: TRBD1; v_gene: TRBV10-1; CDR3aa: ASTSGQVTYEQY
d_gene: .; v_gene: TRBV29-1; CDR3aa: SVAPRSVNTEAF
d_gene: .; v_gene: TRBV5-1; CDR3aa: ASSLDAMGGEQY
d_gene: TRBD2; v_gene: TRBV10-1; CDR3aa: ASSDTSGSDEQF
d_gene: .; v_gene: TRBV7-2; CDR3aa: ASSSGGLGYGYT
d_gene: .; v_gene: TRBV10-3; CDR3aa: AITPRGGTEAF
d_gene: TRBD1; v_gene: TRBV5-4; CDR3aa: ASRPTGSYGYT
d_gene: .; v_gene: TRBV2; CDR3aa: ASMLQVSYEQY
d_gene: TRBD2; v_gene: TRBV5-4; CDR3aa: ASSGGGRYNEQF
d_gene: TRBD1; v_gene: TRBV6-1; CDR3aa: ASRPGQGATGELF
d_gene: .; v_gene: TRBV30; CDR3aa: AWSNGGNTIY
d_gene: TRBD2; v_gene: TRBV7-2; CDR3aa: ASSLRGRGETQY
d_gene: .; v_gene: TRBV7-2; CDR3aa: ASRSTGEKLF
d_gene: TRBD1; v_gene: TRBV11-2; CDR3aa: ASSLLDRGGYGYT
d_gene: TRBD1; v_gene: TRBV27; CDR3aa: ASRSGTANTGELF
d_gene: .; v_gene: TRBV6-5; CDR3aa: ASSSPGEGYT
d_gene: .; v_gene: TRBV6-5; CDR3aa: ASSYSMIATLETQY
d_gene: TRBD2; v_gene: TRBV10-2; CDR3aa: ASVPGTSGGNEQF
d_gene: TRBD2; v_gene: TRBV5-1; CDR3aa: ASSFSVGRAQREGRDTQY
d_gene: .; v_gene: TRBV9; CDR3aa: ASSVSPQGDETQY
d_gene: .; v_gene: TRBV7-2; CDR3aa: ASLPAGGGLISYEQY
d_gene: TRBD1; v_gene: TRBV5-1; CDR3aa: ASSLFLTGHMSNEQF
d_gene: TRBD1; v_gene: TRBV7-3; CDR3aa: ASSSGTGEQETQY